This TCR beta chain originates from a study of T cells in Graves' hyperthyroidism and ophthalmopathy. Study-level findings and limits: Blood also contained most expanded thyroid clonotypes above 0.001.

RNA transcripts provided the source from which TCR beta CDR3 regions were amplified. TCR CDR3 underwent first-round RT-PCR with the HTBI primer set. TCRdb reanalysed the multiplex PCR reads using MiXCR and keeps one entry per CDR3 protein. This table holds over 500,000 distinct CDR3 sequences, 40% to 55% found once. The germline gives CDR1 SQVTM, CDR2 ANQGSEA. The CDR3 length is 13 residues. The junction had 2 bases not matched to a gene; V was cut back by 7 bases and J by 1 base. About this clonotype: What it binds is unknown.

The chain couples TRBV29-1 to TRBJ2-2, with TRBD1 matching over 8 bases. The source is an adult woman with Graves' disease, either hyperthyroidism or ophthalmopathy (not recorded which). Sequenced material: peripheral blood or thyroid tissue (not recorded which). CDR3 region: CSGTGLNTGELFF. Written as DNA, the CDR3 is TGCAGCGGGACAGGGTTGAACACCGGGGAGCTGTTTTTT.